This passage covers 9 T cell receptor beta chains from one sample sequenced in a study of blood T cell repertoires in COVID-19. This table comes from immunoSEQ multiplex PCR, and its TCRdb copy is limited to in-frame clones, with some not included. The sample shows about 140,000 clones, roughly 80% of them seen only once. What was sequenced was peripheral blood. These receptors all stem from a human donor in a cohort sampled during active COVID-19.

This chain connects TRBV19 to TRBJ2-3; maybe TRBD1 (6 bases). The germline V gene has CDR1 LNHDA and CDR2 SQIVND (reference sequence). The CDR3 totals 14 residues. V lost 5 bases, J lost 2 bases, and 11 bases lay in between. The CDR3: CASSLQGFTDTQYF. In nucleotides, the CDR3 is TGTGCCAGTAGTTTACAGGGATTCACAGATACGCAGTATTTT.

The chain combines TRBV6-1 with TRBJ1-1, with D perhaps TRBD1 (6 bases). V shed 5 bases and J shed 5 bases, with 12 bases lying between them. The CDR3 is 13 residues long. Per the germline V gene, CDR1 is MNHNS and CDR2 is SASEGT. The CDR3 nucleotides are TGTGCCAGCAGTCCCCCCCAGGGGACTGAAGCTTTCTTT. Translated, it gives CASSPPQGTEAFF.

The V call is TRBV11-2, the J call TRBJ2-5; tentative D call: TRBD2 (6 bases). Per germline, CDR1 SGHAT and CDR2 FQNNGV. The germline V and J ends were trimmed by 5 bases and 5 bases, with 6 bases remaining between them. CDR3 length: 11 residues. The CDR3 DNA is TGTGCCAGCAGCGCGGGGGAGACCCAGTACTTC. This gives the protein CASSAGETQYF. Filled out from reference TRBV11-2 and TRBJ2-5, the complete variable domain reads EAGVAQSPRYKIIEKRQSVAFWCNPISGHATLYWYQQILGQGPKLLIQFQNNGVVDDSQLPKDRFSAERLKGVDSTLKIQPAKLEDSAVYLCASSAGETQYFGPGTRLLVL.

The chain recombines TRBV7-2 with TRBJ1-4; 7 bases are shared with TRBD1. From germline, CDR1 is SGHTA and CDR2 FQGNSA. The CDR3 is 15 amino acids. Trimming cost V 3 bases and J 8 bases; bases outside gene matches: 9. CDR3 DNA: TGTGCCAGCAGCTTCAGGACAGGCCGGGGCGAAAAACTGTTTTTT. Protein sequence: CASSFRTGRGEKLFF. The full variable domain, completed using reference TRBV7-2 and TRBJ1-4, is GAGVSQSPSNKVTEKGKDVELRCDPISGHTALYWYRQSLGQGLEFLIYFQGNSAPDKSGLPSDRFSAERTGGSVSTLTIQRTQQEDSAVYLCASSFRTGRGEKLFFGSGTQLSVL.

In its sample, this clone was seen many times. This chain joins TRBV19 and TRBJ1-2; TRBD1 matches at 7 bases. V lost 5 bases to trimming and J lost 5 bases; unmatched junction nucleotides: 8. Per germline, CDR1 LNHDA and CDR2 SQIVND (reference sequence). CDR3 length: 14 residues. CDR3: CASSPGTAFYGYTF. CDR3 nucleotides: TGTGCCAGTAGTCCCGGGACAGCTTTTTATGGCTACACCTTC.

The rearrangement joins TRBV5-8 to TRBJ1-5; D is unclear. Per the germline V gene, CDR1 is SGHTS and CDR2 is YDEGEE. The V end lost 1 base, the J end lost 4 bases, and 12 bases lay between the germline ends. This CDR3 region has 15 residues. CDR3 sequence (DNA): TGTGCCAGCAGCTTGTCCGGTTCCCCGAATCAGCCCCAGCATTTT. Translated, it gives CASSLSGSPNQPQHF.

Only a few counts were recorded for this clone. The chain uses TRBV18 and TRBJ1-1; D is perhaps TRBD1 (5 bases). Germline CDR1 and CDR2: KGHSH and LQKENI. This CDR3 contains 13 residues. V was trimmed by 5 bases and J by 0 bases, leaving 7 bases between them. CDR3 DNA: TGTGCCAGCTCATCGACAGTGAACACTGAAGCTTTCTTT. Encoded protein: CASSSTVNTEAFF. The full variable domain, with the rest looked up from reference TRBV18 and TRBJ1-1, is NAGVMQNPRHLVRRRGQEARLRCSPMKGHSHVYWYRQLPEEGLKFMVYLQKENIIDESGMPKERFSAEFPKEGPSILRIQQVVRGDSAAYFCASSSTVNTEAFFGQGTRLTVV.

The chain has TRBV4-1 and TRBJ1-3; TRBD1 matches 8 bases. Germline lookup yields CDR1 MGHRA and CDR2 YSYEKL. This CDR3 has 20 residues. Trimming cost V 0 bases and J 0 bases; bases outside gene matches: 13. The CDR3 nucleotides are TGCGCCAGCAGCCAAGATAAAGGGTTTTCAGGGGGCGGCTCTGGAAACACCATATATTTT. Translation: CASSQDKGFSGGGSGNTIYF.

The rearrangement links TRBV27 to TRBJ1-2; 10 nucleotides agree with TRBD1. This CDR3 is 16 amino acids long. The J segment lost 2 bases and the V segment lost 5 bases, leaving 8 bases of the junction unmatched. The germline CDR1 and CDR2 sequences are MNHEY and SMNVEV (reference sequence). CDR3 protein: CASSRGQGTSNYGYTF. The CDR3 DNA is TGTGCCAGCAGTAGGGGACAGGGGACATCAAACTATGGCTACACCTTC.